The 28 T cell receptor beta chains given below trace back to one sample, sequenced in a study of blood T cell repertoires in COVID-19. The table came from immunoSEQ multiplex PCR; TCRdb's copy has only in-frame clones and leaves some out. The table includes about 250,000 clones, 65% to 90% detected once. Sequencing was carried out using PBMCs or T cells enriched from blood (not recorded which). The receptors here all came from a woman aged 50 to 65 with acute COVID-19.

The J gene is TRBJ1-1, the V gene TRBV13, with a weak D call TRBD1 (5 bases). Trimming shortened V by 3 bases and J by 4 bases, and 18 bases separated the two germline ends. CDR3 length: 16 amino acids. Germline loops: CDR1 PRHDT, CDR2 FYEKMQ (reference sequence). DNA of the CDR3: TGTGCCAGCAGCTTGAACTCCCCGGACAAAGGCACTGAAGCTTTCTTT. It codes for CASSLNSPDKGTEAFF.

This clone was seen just once. The gene calls are TRBV6-5 and TRBJ2-7, with D perhaps matching TRBD2 (6 bases). Germline loops: CDR1 MNHEY, CDR2 SVGAGI. Trimming removed 6 bases from V and 2 bases from J, with 8 bases in between. The CDR3 totals 12 residues. The CDR3, as DNA: TGTGCCAGCAGCGGGGGAGCCTACGAGCAGTACTTC. Encoded protein: CASSGGAYEQYF.

The chain is built from TRBV19 and TRBJ2-6; 7 positions agree with TRBD1. Trimming removed 5 bases from V and 2 bases from J; junction bases left unmatched: 9. Germline V lookup: CDR1 LNHDA, CDR2 SQIVND (reference sequence). The CDR3 runs to 17 residues. The CDR3 reads CASSARTGGAGANVLTF. The CDR3 region has the DNA TGTGCCAGTAGTGCCCGGACAGGCGGAGCTGGGGCCAACGTCCTGACTTTC.

This clone was seen a few times. This chain connects TRBV29-1 to TRBJ1-2, with TRBD1 matching over 8 bases. V lost 3 bases, J lost 2 bases, and 8 bases stayed unmatched. The length of the CDR3 is 15 residues. Germline V CDR1 and CDR2: SQVTM, ANQGSEA. CDR3 bases: TGCAGCGTTGAGGACAGGGATGCTCTAAACTATGGCTACACCTTC. This gives the protein CSVEDRDALNYGYTF.

The chain employs TRBV12-2 and TRBJ1-2; the D call in the table, TRBD1, was not verified against the DNA. TRBV12-2 is recorded as a pseudogene. The CDR3 runs 15 residues. CDR3 nucleotide sequence: TGTGCAAGTCGCCCGAGGACAGGGGAGGACTATGGCTACACCTTC. Residues: CASRPRTGEDYGYTF.

This chain joins TRBV18 and TRBJ1-1, with a tentative D call TRBD1 (6 bases). This CDR3 contains 17 residues. Germline values: CDR1 KGHSH, CDR2 LQKENI. The V end was cut by 0 bases, the J end by 1 base, with 15 bases between. CDR3 protein: CASSPPSGSDRNTEAFF. CDR3 DNA: TGTGCCAGCTCACCACCCTCGGGTTCGGACAGGAACACTGAAGCTTTCTTT.

This clone has just one count. V usage is TRBV2 and J usage is TRBJ2-7; no clear D. Trimming stripped 8 bases from V and 5 bases from J, with 16 bases between. The CDR3 consists of 13 residues. Germline V gene data show CDR1 as SNHLY and CDR2 as FYNNEI. The CDR3 protein is CASLSTLGNEQYF. The CDR3 bases are TGTGCCAGCTTGTCTACTCTAGGCAACGAGCAGTACTTC.

This chain joins TRBV5-1 and TRBJ2-3, with TRBD2 identical over 7 bases. V was clipped by 1 base and J by 3 bases; unmatched bases: 5. The CDR3 totals 15 residues. The germline CDR1 and CDR2 sequences are SGHRS and YFSETQ. The CDR3 is CASSLNGGKTDTQYF. The DNA of the CDR3 is TGCGCCAGCAGCTTGAACGGGGGGAAGACAGATACGCAGTATTTT.

V is TRBV7-2 and J is TRBJ2-7; maybe TRBD2 (5 bases). Looked up from germline, CDR1 is SGHTA and CDR2 is FQGNSA. V gave up 0 bases and J gave up 3 bases, with 12 bases separating them. The CDR3 is 15 residues long. For the CDR3, the DNA is TGTGCCAGCAGCTTAGCCCCCCAGCGGATCTACGAGCAGTACTTC. This sequence encodes CASSLAPQRIYEQYF.

The chain is built from TRBV30 and TRBJ1-2; D unresolved. This CDR3 contains 11 residues. Germline V gene lookup returns CDR1 GTSNPN and CDR2 SVGIG (reference sequence). V lost 3 bases, J lost 2 bases, and 4 bases lay in between. Here the CDR3 reads CAWSRNYGYTF. CDR3 nucleotide sequence: TGTGCCTGGAGCAGGAACTATGGCTACACCTTC.

The chain combines TRBV5-1 with TRBJ2-4; D is possibly TRBD2 (7 bases). Germline V CDR1 and CDR2: SGHRS, YFSETQ. The V end was cut by 5 bases, the J end by 5 bases, with 20 bases between. The CDR3 runs to 16 residues. In DNA form, the CDR3 reads TGCGCCAGCAGTATGGGGGGCGGGAGCGGGCAAAACATTCAGTACTTC. Its protein is CASSMGGGSGQNIQYF.

The chain joins TRBV7-2 to TRBJ2-5; TRBD2 aligns across 10 bases. The ends lost 5 bases at V and 2 bases at J; junction bases unmatched: 8. CDR1 is SGHTA, CDR2 FQGNSA, per germline. This CDR3 has 16 amino acids. The CDR3: CASSMGVAGGQETQYF. For the CDR3, the DNA is TGTGCCAGCAGCATGGGTGTAGCGGGGGGTCAAGAGACCCAGTACTTC.

As for this clone: The junction and the germline gene differ at one end; a read error may be behind it. The chain combines TRBV4-3 with TRBJ1-2; no firm D call. Looked up from germline, CDR1 is LGHNA and CDR2 is YSLEER. The CDR3 runs 15 residues. CDR3 DNA: TGCGCCAGCAGCCCAACCTCCCGCAGCAACTATGGGTACACCTTC. Translated, it gives CASSPTSRSNYGYTF.

The chain recombines TRBV19 with TRBJ1-3, with D unresolved. The V end was cut by 3 bases, the J end by 0 bases, with 12 bases between. Germline CDR1 LNHDA, CDR2 SQIVND (reference sequence). The CDR3 has 16 amino acids. DNA for the CDR3: TGTGCCAGTAGTATCAATTCAGGTGTCTCTGGAAACACCATATATTTT. Residues: CASSINSGVSGNTIYF.

The chain carries TRBV11-2 and TRBJ2-3; D possibly corresponds to TRBD1 (5 bases). Germline V gives CDR1 SGHAT, CDR2 FQNNGV. The CDR3 spans 15 residues. Trimming stripped 3 bases from V and 3 bases from J, with 13 bases between. CDR3 coding DNA: TGTGCCAGCAGCTTGGACACCCCCGTTACAGATACGCAGTATTTT. As protein: CASSLDTPVTDTQYF.

This chain joins TRBV7-3 and TRBJ1-1; 7 nucleotides align to TRBD1. In germline, CDR1 is SGHTA, CDR2 FQGTGA. V lost 6 bases, J lost 1 base, and 5 bases stayed unmatched. The CDR3 has 14 amino acids. The CDR3 region is CASSSGTANTEAFF. Here the CDR3 DNA reads TGTGCCAGCAGTTCCGGGACAGCGAACACTGAAGCTTTCTTT.

The chain links TRBV5-1 to TRBJ2-3; D might be TRBD2 (6 bases). The CDR3 consists of 18 residues. Between the trimmed V and J ends, which lost 0 bases and 0 bases, there was a span of 17 bases. Germline lookup yields CDR1 SGHRS and CDR2 YFSETQ. The CDR3 reads CASSLGGFVAGSTDTQYF. The DNA for the CDR3 is TGCGCCAGCAGCTTGGGAGGGTTTGTGGCGGGGAGCACAGATACGCAGTATTTT.

The chain links TRBV4-2 to TRBJ1-2, with D possibly being TRBD1 (5 bases). The V end lost 6 bases, the J end lost 6 bases, and 20 bases lay between the germline ends. Per the germline V gene, CDR1 is LGHNA and CDR2 is YNFKEQ. The CDR3 totals 15 residues. CDR3 bases: TGTGCCAGCAGTCTATCTCTAGGGGTGGAAAATGGCTACACCTTC. Encoded protein: CASSLSLGVENGYTF.

This sequence joins TRBV27 and TRBJ1-1, with 7 bases identical to TRBD1. The germline V gene has CDR1 MNHEY and CDR2 SMNVEV (reference sequence). This CDR3 spans 14 amino acids. V gave up 3 bases and J gave up 3 bases; unmatched junction bases: 4. The CDR3 is CASSLGTAYTEAFF. CDR3 coding DNA: TGTGCCAGCAGTTTGGGGACAGCGTACACTGAAGCTTTCTTT.

The chain has TRBV19 and TRBJ1-1; 9 bases agree with TRBD1. J lost 5 bases, V lost 3 bases, and 16 bases had no gene match. The length of the CDR3 is 18 residues. Germline V gives CDR1 LNHDA, CDR2 SQIVND (reference sequence). Written as DNA, the CDR3 is TGTGCCAGTAGTATGTCCCGACCGGGACAGGGTCGGGGTACTGAAGCTTTCTTT. Translating gives CASSMSRPGQGRGTEAFF.

This sequence joins TRBV19 and TRBJ1-4; 7 bases fit TRBD1. Germline CDR1 LNHDA, CDR2 SQIVND (reference sequence). The CDR3 extends over 14 amino acids. With V trimmed by 6 bases and J by 2 bases, 3 bases remained unmatched. CDR3 bases: TGTGCCAGTAGCCCGACAGGGACTAATGAAAAACTGTTTTTT. Translation gives CASSPTGTNEKLFF.

The rearrangement joins TRBV30 to TRBJ1-6, with TRBD1 matching 10 bases. The CDR3 has 12 residues. Germline CDR1 GTSNPN, CDR2 SVGIG (reference sequence). V gave up 5 bases and J gave up 13 bases; unmatched junction bases: 5. In nucleotides, the CDR3 is TGTGCCTGGGGGGACAGGGGAAAGCCCCTCCACTTT. Translated, it gives CAWGDRGKPLHF.

The chain has TRBV24-1 and TRBJ2-1; 12 bases match TRBD2. The J segment lost 4 bases and the V segment lost 2 bases, leaving 5 bases of the junction unmatched. CDR1 and CDR2 from the germline V gene are KGHDR and SFDVKD. The length of the CDR3 is 17 residues. This chain's CDR3 is CATSDSRTSGVYNEQFF. CDR3 sequence (DNA): TGTGCCACCAGTGATTCCAGGACTAGCGGGGTTTACAATGAGCAGTTCTTC.

This rearrangement joins TRBV11-3 to TRBJ2-1, with 7 positions matching TRBD1. V lost 4 bases to trimming and J lost 4 bases; unmatched junction nucleotides: 4. Germline-derived CDR1 and CDR2 are SGHNT and YENEEA. CDR3 length: 14 residues. The DNA for the CDR3 is TGTGCCAGCAGCTCCGGACAGGAGTACAATGAGCAGTTCTTC. Its translation is CASSSGQEYNEQFF.

The V gene is TRBV11-2, the J gene TRBJ2-2; TRBD1 is a possible D gene (5 bases). The CDR3 loop spans 15 amino acids. The germline gives CDR1 SGHAT, CDR2 FQNNGV. V was clipped by 3 bases and J by 0 bases, with 8 bases between them. The CDR3 protein is CASSFGAANTGELFF. For the CDR3, the DNA is TGTGCCAGCAGCTTTGGGGCGGCGAACACCGGGGAGCTGTTTTTT.

This CDR3 is CASSWDRGQTPLHF. The CDR3 DNA sequence: TGTGCCAGCAGCTGGGACAGGGGCCAAACACCCCTCCACTTT. This chain connects TRBV7-3 to TRBJ1-6; TRBD1 matches at 10 bases. The CDR3 consists of 14 residues. The V and J ends lost 4 bases and 11 bases, in that order; junction bases with no gene match: 5. CDR1 and CDR2 (germline): SGHTA, FQGTGA.

The chain has TRBV10-3 and TRBJ1-1; D is possibly TRBD1 (5 bases). CDR3 length equals 15 residues. V shed 0 bases and J shed 6 bases, with 14 bases lying between them. CDR1 and CDR2 (germline): ENHRY, SYGVKD. CDR3 sequence (DNA): TGTGCCATCAGTGAGTCAGAACGGGGGTGGGCTGAAGCTTTCTTT. Its protein product is CAISESERGWAEAFF.

The genes are TRBV4-1 and TRBJ1-2, with 8 bases aligning to TRBD1. Per the germline V gene, CDR1 is MGHRA and CDR2 is YSYEKL. After removal of 5 bases from V and 4 bases from J, the junction contained 6 bases not matched to a gene. The CDR3 covers 14 residues. The CDR3 DNA reads as TGCGCCAGCAGCGAAGGGACAGGACGCTATGGCTACACCTTC. This gives the protein CASSEGTGRYGYTF.